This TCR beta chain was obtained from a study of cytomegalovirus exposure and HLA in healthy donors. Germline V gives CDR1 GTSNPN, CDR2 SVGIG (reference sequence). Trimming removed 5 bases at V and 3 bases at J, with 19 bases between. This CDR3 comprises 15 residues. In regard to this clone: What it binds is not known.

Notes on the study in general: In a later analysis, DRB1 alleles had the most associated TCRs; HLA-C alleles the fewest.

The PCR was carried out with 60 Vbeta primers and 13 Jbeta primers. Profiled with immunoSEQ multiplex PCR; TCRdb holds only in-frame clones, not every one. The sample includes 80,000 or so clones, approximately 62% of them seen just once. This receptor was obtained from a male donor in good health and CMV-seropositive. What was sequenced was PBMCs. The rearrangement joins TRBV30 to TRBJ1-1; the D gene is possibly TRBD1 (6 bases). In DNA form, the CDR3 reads TGTGCCTGGGGTAGGGACATTGGGGAGTACACTGAAGCTTTCTTT. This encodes CAWGRDIGEYTEAFF.